The rows below give T cell receptor beta chains drawn from one sample of a study of vaccination and CD4 T cells after COVID-19. No antigens are known for them. TCRdb called the PCR reads again in MiXCR, with one record for every CDR3 protein. Of 8,500 to 13,000 distinct CDR3 sequences in the sample, 22% were seen once. Sequencing was performed on CD4+ T cells from blood, cultured in vitro, taken after SARS-CoV-2 vaccination. The source is a human donor who had recovered from COVID-19. The CDR3 runs from the conserved cysteine through the conserved F or W. The D gene is left open where the match is weak. Rows give clone size only sometimes, using once, few, many, or a class for an expanded clone.

cdr3_aa cdr3_nt clone_size d_call j_call v_call
CASSQGDRIGGFDEQYF TGCGCCAGCAGCCAAGGAGACAGGATCGGGGGATTCGACGAGCAGTACTTC once . TRBJ2-7 TRBV4-1
CASSLRQPYNEQFF TGTGCCAGCAGTTTAAGGCAGCCATACAATGAGCAGTTCTTC few . TRBJ2-1 TRBV28
CASSLVITSQETQYF TGTGCCAGCAGCTTAGTAATTACTAGCCAAGAGACCCAGTACTTC medium-sized . TRBJ2-5 TRBV7-2
CSAPQGAPTNTEAFF TGCAGTGCTCCACAGGGGGCCCCTACGAACACTGAAGCTTTCTTT few TRBD1 TRBJ1-1 TRBV20-1
CASSPSGVWSYNEQFF TGTGCCAGCAGCCCTTCCGGGGTGTGGTCCTACAATGAGCAGTTCTTC . . TRBJ2-1 TRBV7-2
CASSSDPGLQEAQYF TGTGCCAGCAGTTCCGATCCGGGGTTACAAGAGGCCCAGTACTTC . . TRBJ2-5 TRBV27
CSVETSGKTIYNEQFF TGCAGTGTCGAGACTAGCGGGAAAACGATTTACAATGAGCAGTTCTTC . TRBD2 TRBJ2-1 TRBV20-1
CASSSRLATQYF TGTGCCAGCAGCTCCCGACTGGCGACGCAGTATTTT medium-sized . TRBJ2-3 TRBV7-2
CASSYAFWTEAFF TGTGCCAGCAGTTACGCGTTTTGGACTGAAGCTTTCTTT few . TRBJ1-1 TRBV6-5
CASSLFQTRGNEQFF TGTGCCAGCAGTTTATTCCAGACGAGAGGAAATGAGCAGTTCTTC . . TRBJ2-1 TRBV28
CSVERQGYNEQFF TGCAGCGTTGAGCGGCAGGGTTACAATGAGCAGTTCTTC . . TRBJ2-1 TRBV29-1
CASSLGTPGGGYTF TGTGCCAGCAGCCTAGGGACCCCAGGCGGTGGCTACACCTTC few . TRBJ1-2 TRBV7-2
CASSPQESSGANVLTF TGTGCCAGCAGCCCCCAGGAGAGCTCTGGGGCCAACGTCCTGACTTTC . . TRBJ2-6 TRBV12-3/TRBV12-4